These 18 T cell receptor beta chains originate from one sample sequenced in a study of cytomegalovirus exposure and HLA in healthy donors. PCR used 60 Vbeta primers and 13 Jbeta primers. Some clones are missing from TCRdb's copy, which holds only in-frame ones; the method was immunoSEQ multiplex PCR. This sample has about 130,000 clones, with about 74% found just once. The sample was PBMCs. The receptors come from a man in his thirties or forties in good health and CMV-seronegative.

The V gene is TRBV5-4, the J gene TRBJ2-1; D ambiguous. The V end was cut by 2 bases, the J end by 7 bases, with 16 bases between. This CDR3 contains 15 residues. CDR1 and CDR2 (germline): SGHNT, YYREEE (reference sequence). CDR3 DNA: TGTGCCAGCAGCTTTTCGAATGCCTATTGGAATGAGCAGTTCTTC. Its protein is CASSFSNAYWNEQFF.

This chain connects TRBV19 to TRBJ2-7, with D uncertain. From germline, CDR1 is LNHDA and CDR2 SQIVND (reference sequence). Trimming took 5 bases from V and 0 from J, leaving 11 bases between them. The CDR3 extends over 14 amino acids. Here the CDR3 DNA reads TGTGCCAGTAGTGGAGCCCTTGCCTCCTACGAGCAGTACTTC. As protein: CASSGALASYEQYF.

V gene TRBV29-1 combines with J gene TRBJ2-1; D call uncertain. Trimming stripped 2 bases from V and 1 base from J, with 3 bases between. The CDR3 has 12 amino acids. Germline CDR1 SQVTM, CDR2 ANQGSEA. The CDR3 is CSVERSYNEQFF. CDR3 coding DNA: TGCAGCGTTGAACGGTCCTACAATGAGCAGTTCTTC.

The chain recombines TRBV5-1 with TRBJ2-3; 8 bases line up with TRBD2. Looked up from germline, CDR1 is SGHRS and CDR2 is YFSETQ. CDR3 size: 15 residues. J lost 3 bases, V lost 0 bases, and 3 bases had no gene match. The CDR3 DNA reads as TGCGCCAGCAGCTTGGTGGTAGCGGGGACAGATACGCAGTATTTT. Its protein product is CASSLVVAGTDTQYF.

The chain couples TRBV30 to TRBJ2-5; D not certain. CDR3 length: 13 amino acids. The V gene's germline CDR1 is GTSNPN and CDR2 SVGIG (reference sequence). V shed 5 bases and J shed 0 bases, with 10 bases lying between them. The CDR3 region has the DNA TGTGCCTGGGACTTGGATCACCAAGAGACCCAGTACTTC. It specifies CAWDLDHQETQYF.

V usage is TRBV27 and J usage is TRBJ2-7; TRBD2 aligns across 7 bases. CDR1 is MNHEY and CDR2 is SMNVEV in the germline V gene (reference sequence). There are 13 residues in the CDR3. Trimming removed 10 bases from V and 6 bases from J; junction bases left unmatched: 12. The CDR3 region is CATSSGMGVEQYF. The CDR3 nucleotides are TGTGCCACCTCGAGCGGGATGGGGGTCGAGCAGTACTTC.

The chain joins TRBV27 to TRBJ2-7, with 7 nucleotides matching TRBD1. The CDR3 consists of 15 residues. With V trimmed by 7 bases and J by 2 bases, 11 bases remained unmatched. Germline V gene lookup returns CDR1 MNHEY and CDR2 SMNVEV (reference sequence). CDR3 sequence reads: CASTLTGTATYEQYF. The CDR3 DNA follows: TGTGCCAGCACCCTCACCGGGACAGCAACCTACGAGCAGTACTTC.

In its sample, this clone ranks as medium-sized. V gene TRBV19 combines with J gene TRBJ1-1; no clear D. Trimming took off 2 bases at V and 1 base at J, with 5 bases between the two ends. The CDR3 covers 13 residues. The germline V gene encodes CDR1 LNHDA and CDR2 SQIVND (reference sequence). The CDR3 nucleotides read TGTGCCAGTAGTATATGGCCGAACACTGAAGCTTTCTTT. It translates to CASSIWPNTEAFF. The complete variable domain, with remaining parts taken from reference TRBV19 and TRBJ1-1, reads DGGITQSPKYLFRKEGQNVTLSCEQNLNHDAMYWYRQDPGQGLRLIYYSQIVNDFQKGDIAEGYSVSREKKESFPLTVTSAQKNPTAFYLCASSIWPNTEAFFGQGTRLTVV.

The rearrangement joins TRBV2 to TRBJ1-2, with D possibly matching TRBD1 (5 bases). CDR1 is SNHLY and CDR2 is FYNNEI in the germline V gene. The CDR3 has 15 residues. Trimming took off 6 bases at V and 4 bases at J, with 18 bases between the two ends. The CDR3, as DNA: TGTGCCAGCAGGACCATGATGGGGGGGGGCTATGGCTACACCTTC. Protein sequence: CASRTMMGGGYGYTF.

This clone was detected a few times. This sequence joins TRBV2 and TRBJ2-7, with 7 nucleotides matching TRBD1. This CDR3 is 14 amino acids long. Per the germline V gene, CDR1 is SNHLY and CDR2 is FYNNEI. J lost 6 bases, V lost 3 bases, and 8 bases had no gene match. CDR3 in amino acids: CASSERDSLSEQYF. CDR3 nucleotides: TGTGCCAGCAGTGAGAGGGACAGTCTTTCCGAGCAGTACTTC.

This chain joins TRBV7-3 and TRBJ2-5, with 8 bases fitting TRBD2. CDR3 length equals 13 residues. From germline, CDR1 is SGHTA and CDR2 FQGTGA. J lost 5 bases, V lost 6 bases, and 5 bases had no gene match. CDR3 sequence reads: CASSRTSWETQYF. The CDR3 region has the DNA TGTGCCAGCAGTAGGACTAGCTGGGAGACCCAGTACTTC.

The chain has TRBV29-1 and TRBJ2-5; D is ambiguous. Gene TRBJ2-7 matches the end of the DNA better, so the J call may be wrong. Per germline, CDR1 SQVTM and CDR2 ANQGSEA. The CDR3 covers 12 residues. CDR3: CSVEDSYYEQYF. The DNA of the CDR3 is TGCAGCGTTGAAGATAGTTACTACGAGCAGTACTTC.

This chain connects TRBV4-1 to TRBJ1-1; D is unclear. Germline V gene sequence: CDR1 MGHRA, CDR2 YSYEKL. V dropped 1 base and J dropped 7 bases, with 7 bases sitting between them. This CDR3 region has 12 residues. The CDR3 DNA sequence: TGCGCCAGCAGCCAAGGTCCGTTTGAAGCTTTCTTT. Protein sequence: CASSQGPFEAFF.

The rearrangement joins TRBV30 to TRBJ2-1; TRBD2 matches at 11 bases. The CDR3 is 15 residues long. Germline V gene data show CDR1 as GTSNPN and CDR2 as SVGIG (reference sequence). Trimming removed 2 bases from V and 4 bases from J; junction bases left unmatched: 4. CDR3 sequence: CAWSTGTSGYNEQFF. The CDR3 DNA follows: TGTGCCTGGAGTACCGGGACTAGCGGTTACAATGAGCAGTTCTTC.

CDR3 in amino acids: CASSPVSGSVLEQYF. The DNA for the CDR3 is TGCGCCAGCAGCCCTGTCAGCGGGAGCGTTCTCGAGCAGTACTTC. The genes are TRBV5-1 and TRBJ2-7; 8 nucleotides match TRBD2. Germline CDR1 SGHRS, CDR2 YFSETQ. V trimming: 4 bases; J trimming: 6 bases; junction bases outside the gene matches: 12. The CDR3 length is 15 residues.

The V call is TRBV2, the J call TRBJ2-7; TRBD2 aligns across 12 bases. Trimming took 4 bases from V and 4 from J; bases not matched to a gene: 8. Germline lookup yields CDR1 SNHLY and CDR2 FYNNEI. This CDR3 is 16 amino acids long. CDR3 nucleotides: TGTGCCAGCAGTGCGACTAGCGGGAGTTTGACTTACGAGCAGTACTTC. It is translated as CASSATSGSLTYEQYF.

The J gene is TRBJ2-7, the V gene TRBV7-9, with D possibly being TRBD1 (6 bases). With 0 bases removed from V and 5 bases from J, the gap between germline ends came to 11 bases. The CDR3 spans 14 residues. Germline lookup yields CDR1 SEHNR and CDR2 FQNEAQ (reference sequence). The CDR3 is CASSLAVGGDEQYF. In DNA, the CDR3 is TGTGCCAGCAGCTTAGCTGTAGGGGGAGACGAGCAGTACTTC.

Remarks on this clone: This sample also contains other DNA sequences that code for the same CDR3. The gene calls are TRBV15 and TRBJ2-6; D uncertain. Trimming took off 0 bases at V and 1 base at J, with 4 bases between the two ends. The CDR3 spans 15 residues. CDR1 LNHNV and CDR2 YYDKDF come from the germline V gene (reference sequence). The CDR3 sequence: CATSRDLSGANVLTF. In DNA form, the CDR3 reads TGTGCCACCAGCAGAGATTTATCTGGGGCCAACGTCCTGACTTTC.